The rows below give T cell receptor beta chains drawn from one sample of a study of cytomegalovirus exposure and HLA in healthy donors. The repertoire was sequenced with immunoSEQ multiplex PCR; TCRdb's copy has only in-frame clones and lacks some. This table lists 100,000 or so clones. The sequencing sample was made of PBMCs. The receptors come from a woman aged 30 to 39 in good health and CMV-seronegative. Both conserved end residues are trimmed from each CDR3. The order of the fields is V gene, CDR3 length, CDR3 protein.

>TRBV7-6|11
ASSPGVREKLF
>TRBV7-8|14
ASSLRGTGGAYEQY
>TRBV10-3|12
AISESRGSYEQY
>TRBV6-4|12
ASSLLAGADTQY
>TRBV6-1|11
ASNRGVGETQY
>TRBV2|10
ASSDRIYGYT
>TRBV30|12
AWSVRGDGAEAF
>TRBV28|11
ASSPAGDTEAF
>TRBV18|16
ASSTGTGGKVGNQPQH
>TRBV27|13
ASSLGTGGTGELF
>TRBV7-6|11
ASSLGLSETQY
>TRBV6-4|11
ASSDGEGGKLF
>TRBV4-2|13
ASSQELAGTDTQY
>TRBV19|11
ASRGQGYYEQY
>TRBV7-6|12
ASSTSGGAGEQY
>TRBV20-1|8
SAGQAGYT
>TRBV5-1|13
ASSLTLWSSYEQY
>TRBV7-8|13
ASSTDRGVYNEQF
>TRBV2|12
ASRAGTPGEKLF
>TRBV7-7|13
ASSLNSGGGYEQY
>TRBV4-1|14
ASSQGSVPFTDTQY
>TRBV7-2|12
ASSPSGSSYEQY
>TRBV28|11
ASGDRPAYGYT
>TRBV5-4|12
ASSSWDRNNEQF